One sample yielded the 12 T cell receptor beta chains listed below, sequenced in a study of blood T cell repertoires in COVID-19. Using immunoSEQ multiplex PCR, the repertoire was profiled, and TCRdb retains in-frame clones only, with some absent. The data contain about 220,000 clones, 80% to 90% of them singletons. What was sequenced was peripheral blood. These receptors all stem from a man between 45 and 60 years old who had recovered from COVID-19.

The genes are TRBV19 and TRBJ2-7; 7 nucleotides align to TRBD1. Trimming cost V 5 bases and J 3 bases; bases outside gene matches: 7. This CDR3 spans 14 amino acids. Germline loops: CDR1 LNHDA, CDR2 SQIVND (reference sequence). CDR3 in amino acids: CASSRQGRNYEQYF. The CDR3 region has the DNA TGTGCCAGTAGTCGACAGGGAAGGAACTACGAGCAGTACTTC.

The chain joins TRBV19 to TRBJ2-7; 12 bases match TRBD1. J lost 4 bases, V lost 6 bases, and 7 bases had no gene match. Germline assignment: CDR1 LNHDA and CDR2 SQIVND (reference sequence). This CDR3 is 15 amino acids long. As DNA, the CDR3 is TGTGCCAGTAGCGCCGGGACAGGGGGCGGGTACGAGCAGTACTTC. It codes for CASSAGTGGGYEQYF.

CDR3 nucleotides: TGTGCCAGCAGCCCCACACCGGGACTAGCGGGAAGAGAGCAGTACTTC. This gives the protein CASSPTPGLAGREQYF. The chain joins TRBV7-9 to TRBJ2-7, with 13 bases fitting TRBD2. Germline V gene data show CDR1 as SEHNR and CDR2 as FQNEAQ (reference sequence). The trim removed 5 bases at V and 7 bases at J, leaving 11 bases unmatched. The CDR3 length is 16 residues.

V is TRBV6-2 or TRBV6-3 and J is TRBJ1-2; maybe TRBD1 (5 bases). Germline CDR1 is MNHEY and CDR2 is SVGEGT. The CDR3 runs to 13 residues. Trimming pared 6 bases from V and 4 bases from J, leaving 12 bases between. CDR3 DNA sequence: TGTGCCAGCAGCCTGACAGCCTCCTATGGCTACACCTTC. Translated: CASSLTASYGYTF.

This sequence joins TRBV29-1 and TRBJ2-5; 7 bases agree with TRBD2. This CDR3 spans 14 amino acids. Per the germline V gene, CDR1 is SQVTM and CDR2 is ANQGSEA. After removal of 7 bases from V and 5 bases from J, the junction contained 13 bases not matched to a gene. The CDR3 region has the DNA TGCAGCGCTCAAAGGGGAGGGGTTGTGGAGACCCAGTACTTC. This translates into CSAQRGGVVETQYF.

The chain joins TRBV6-5 to TRBJ2-1; D might be TRBD2 (6 bases). The CDR3 is 15 residues long. V was cut by 10 bases and J by 7 bases, with 23 bases left in between. CDR1 and CDR2 (germline): MNHEY, SVGAGI. The CDR3 spells CATYAAGVPGNEQFF. CDR3 nucleotides: TGTGCCACCTACGCAGCGGGTGTCCCGGGTAATGAGCAGTTCTTC.

The chain combines TRBV19 with TRBJ1-2; TRBD1 is a possible D gene (6 bases). The CDR3 totals 16 residues. The germline V and J ends were trimmed by 6 bases and 0 bases, with 17 bases remaining between them. Germline CDR1 LNHDA, CDR2 SQIVND (reference sequence). CDR3 sequence: CASRATGTTTNYGYTF. As DNA, the CDR3 is TGTGCCAGTAGGGCGACAGGAACAACGACTAACTATGGCTACACCTTC.

V and J are TRBV19 and TRBJ2-1; D is perhaps TRBD2 (5 bases). The CDR3 has 15 amino acids. Germline CDR1 and CDR2: LNHDA and SQIVND (reference sequence). Trimming stripped 7 bases from V and 0 bases from J, with 13 bases between. The CDR3 DNA is TGTGCCAGTAACCCCGGAGGTAGCTCCTACAATGAGCAGTTCTTC. Translation: CASNPGGSSYNEQFF.

CDR3 nucleotides: TGCGCCAGCAGCCAAGGGACAGGGTACACTGAAGCTTTCTTT. Translated: CASSQGTGYTEAFF. This chain uses TRBV4-1 with TRBJ1-1; 8 nucleotides match TRBD1. Germline lookup yields CDR1 MGHRA and CDR2 YSYEKL. The CDR3 loop spans 14 amino acids. With V trimmed by 1 base and J by 3 bases, 1 base remained unmatched.

The CDR3 sequence: CASLDSGGNNEQFF. As DNA, the CDR3 is TGTGCTAGCCTAGATAGCGGGGGAAACAATGAGCAGTTCTTC. This sequence joins TRBV12-5 and TRBJ2-1; 9 nucleotides align to TRBD2. V shed 9 bases, J shed 5 bases, and the junction held 8 bases outside the gene matches. CDR1 LGHNT and CDR2 FRNRAP come from the germline V gene. The CDR3 is 14 residues long.

J is TRBJ2-7 and V is TRBV4-2; 8 positions match TRBD1. Trimming removed 4 bases from V and 7 bases from J; junction bases left unmatched: 9. The CDR3 runs 14 residues. Germline V gene data show CDR1 as LGHNA and CDR2 as YNFKEQ. CDR3 DNA sequence: TGTGCCAGCAGCCCGACAGGGGCTCTGGGGGAGCAGTACTTC. This encodes CASSPTGALGEQYF.

The chain uses TRBV2 and TRBJ2-7; 8 nucleotides agree with TRBD2. CDR3 length: 17 amino acids. V lost 4 bases, J lost 3 bases, and 14 bases stayed unmatched. Germline V gives CDR1 SNHLY, CDR2 FYNNEI. The CDR3: CASSGTSTFRGDYEQYF. CDR3 coding DNA: TGTGCCAGCAGTGGGACTAGCACCTTTAGGGGGGACTACGAGCAGTACTTC.